The T cell receptor beta chain under discussion was sequenced for a study of Graves' ophthalmopathy and Graves' hyperthyroidism. RNA transcripts were the source from which TCR beta CDR3 regions were amplified. Second-round multiplex PCR came after first-round RT-PCR with HTBI primers. TCRdb fed the multiplex PCR reads into MiXCR, producing one record per CDR3 protein. Here the sample spans about 400,000 distinct CDR3 sequences, around 17% being singletons. This clonotype was observed many times. CDR1 and CDR2 (germline): LNHNV, YYDKDF (reference sequence). The CDR3 covers 12 residues. The germline V and J ends were trimmed by 6 bases and 5 bases, with 7 bases remaining between them.

What was sequenced was peripheral blood. This sequence was found in a woman between 18 and 29 years old with Graves' ophthalmopathy. This chain uses TRBV15 with TRBJ2-2; D gene uncertain. CDR3 sequence (DNA): TGTGCCACCAGAGGAATGACCGGGGAGCTGTTTTTT. As protein: CATRGMTGELFF.